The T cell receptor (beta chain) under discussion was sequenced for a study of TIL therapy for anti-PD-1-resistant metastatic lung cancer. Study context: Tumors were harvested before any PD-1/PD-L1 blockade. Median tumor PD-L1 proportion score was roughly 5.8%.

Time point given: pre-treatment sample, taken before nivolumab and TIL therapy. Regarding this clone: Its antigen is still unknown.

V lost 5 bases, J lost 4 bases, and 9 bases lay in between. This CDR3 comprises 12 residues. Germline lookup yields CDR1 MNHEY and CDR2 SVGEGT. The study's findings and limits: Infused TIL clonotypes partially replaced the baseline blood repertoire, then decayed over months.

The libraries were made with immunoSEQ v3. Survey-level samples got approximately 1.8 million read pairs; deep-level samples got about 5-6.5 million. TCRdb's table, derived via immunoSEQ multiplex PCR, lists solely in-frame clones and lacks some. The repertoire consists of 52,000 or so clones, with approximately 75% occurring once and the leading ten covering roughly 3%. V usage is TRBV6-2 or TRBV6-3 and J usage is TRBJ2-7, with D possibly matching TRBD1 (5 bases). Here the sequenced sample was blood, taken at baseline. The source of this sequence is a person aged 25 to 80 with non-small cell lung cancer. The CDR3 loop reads CASSRGVYEQYF. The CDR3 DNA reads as TGTGCCAGCAGTAGGGGCGTGTACGAGCAGTACTTC.